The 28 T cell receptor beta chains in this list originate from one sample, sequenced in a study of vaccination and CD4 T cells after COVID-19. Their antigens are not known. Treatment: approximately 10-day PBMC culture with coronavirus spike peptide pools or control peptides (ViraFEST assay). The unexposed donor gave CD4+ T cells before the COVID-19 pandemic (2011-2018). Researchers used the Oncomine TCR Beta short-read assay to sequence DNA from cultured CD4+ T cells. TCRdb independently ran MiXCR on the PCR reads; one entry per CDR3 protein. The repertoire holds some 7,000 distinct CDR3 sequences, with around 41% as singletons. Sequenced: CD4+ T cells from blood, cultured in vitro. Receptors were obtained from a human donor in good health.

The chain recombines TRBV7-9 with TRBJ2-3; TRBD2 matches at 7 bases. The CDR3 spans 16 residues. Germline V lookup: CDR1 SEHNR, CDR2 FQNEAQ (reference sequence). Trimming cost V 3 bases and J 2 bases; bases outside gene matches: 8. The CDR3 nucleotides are TGTGCCAGCAGCTTGGAGGGGAGGGGAGACACAGATACGCAGTATTTT. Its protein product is CASSLEGRGDTDTQYF.

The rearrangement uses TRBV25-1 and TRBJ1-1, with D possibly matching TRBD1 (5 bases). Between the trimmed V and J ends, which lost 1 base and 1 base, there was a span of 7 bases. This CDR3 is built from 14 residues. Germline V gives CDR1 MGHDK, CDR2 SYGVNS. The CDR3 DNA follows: TGTGCCAGCAGTGAATCAGGGTGGAACACTGAAGCTTTCTTT. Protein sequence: CASSESGWNTEAFF. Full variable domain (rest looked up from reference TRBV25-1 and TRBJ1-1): EADIYQTPRYLVIGTGKKITLECSQTMGHDKMYWYQQDPGMELHLIHYSYGVNSTEKGDLSSESTVSRIRTEHFPLTLESARPSHTSQYLCASSESGWNTEAFFGQGTRLTVV.

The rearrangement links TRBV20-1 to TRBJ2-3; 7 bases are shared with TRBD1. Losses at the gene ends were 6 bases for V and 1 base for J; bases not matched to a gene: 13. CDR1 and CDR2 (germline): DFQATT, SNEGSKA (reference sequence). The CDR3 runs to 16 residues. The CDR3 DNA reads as TGCAGTGCCCACCAGGCCAGGGGGAAGGGCACAGATACGCAGTATTTT. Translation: CSAHQARGKGTDTQYF.

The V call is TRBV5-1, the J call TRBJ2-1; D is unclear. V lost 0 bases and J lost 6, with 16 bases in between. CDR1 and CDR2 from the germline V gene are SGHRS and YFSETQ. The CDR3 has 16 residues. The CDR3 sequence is CASSLALRSTSNEQFF. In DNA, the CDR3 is TGCGCCAGCAGCTTGGCCTTGAGATCCACTTCCAATGAGCAGTTCTTC.

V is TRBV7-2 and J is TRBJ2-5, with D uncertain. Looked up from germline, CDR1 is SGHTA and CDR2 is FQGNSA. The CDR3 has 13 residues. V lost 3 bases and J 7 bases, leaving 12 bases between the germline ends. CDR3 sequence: CASSFLRSGTQYF. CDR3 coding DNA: TGTGCCAGCAGCTTCCTCAGGTCGGGGACCCAGTACTTC.

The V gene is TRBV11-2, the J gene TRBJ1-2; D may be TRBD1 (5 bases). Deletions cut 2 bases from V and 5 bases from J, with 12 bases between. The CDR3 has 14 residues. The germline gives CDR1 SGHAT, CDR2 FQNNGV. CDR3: CASSLLGQGYGYTF. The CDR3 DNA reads TGTGCCAGCAGCTTATTGGGTCAGGGTTATGGCTACACCTTC. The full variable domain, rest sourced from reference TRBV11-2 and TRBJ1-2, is EAGVAQSPRYKIIEKRQSVAFWCNPISGHATLYWYQQILGQGPKLLIQFQNNGVVDDSQLPKDRFSAERLKGVDSTLKIQPAKLEDSAVYLCASSLLGQGYGYTFGSGTRLTVV.

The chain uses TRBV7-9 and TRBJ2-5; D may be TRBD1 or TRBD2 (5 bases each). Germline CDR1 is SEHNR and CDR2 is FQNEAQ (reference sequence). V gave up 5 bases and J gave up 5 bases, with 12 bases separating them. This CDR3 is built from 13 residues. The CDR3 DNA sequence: TGTGCCAGCAGCGGCCAGGGAGCCGAGACCCAGTACTTC. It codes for CASSGQGAETQYF.

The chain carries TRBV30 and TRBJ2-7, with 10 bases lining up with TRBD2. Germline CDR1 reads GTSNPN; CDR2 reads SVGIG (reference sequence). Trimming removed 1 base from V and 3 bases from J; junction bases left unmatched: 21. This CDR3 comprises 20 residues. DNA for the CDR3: TGTGCCTGGAGTGGAGCTAGCGGGGGCCCCGCCCTGGTCTGGGTCTACGAGCAGTACTTC. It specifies CAWSGASGGPALVWVYEQYF.

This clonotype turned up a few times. CDR3 amino acids: CASSFQQGNQPQHF. CDR3 nucleotide sequence: TGTGCCAGCAGTTTCCAACAGGGGAATCAGCCCCAGCATTTT. The chain is built from TRBV6-5 and TRBJ1-5, with 7 bases lining up with TRBD1. The CDR3 loop spans 14 amino acids. Trimming at V came to 4 bases and at J to 4 bases, leaving 4 bases not matched to a gene. Germline V lookup: CDR1 MNHEY, CDR2 SVGAGI.

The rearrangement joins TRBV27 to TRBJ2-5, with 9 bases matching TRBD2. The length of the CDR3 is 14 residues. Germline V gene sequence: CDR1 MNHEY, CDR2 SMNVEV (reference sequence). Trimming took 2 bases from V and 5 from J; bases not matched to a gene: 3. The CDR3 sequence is CASSLLAGLETQYF. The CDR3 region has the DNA TGTGCCAGCAGTTTACTAGCGGGGCTGGAGACCCAGTACTTC.

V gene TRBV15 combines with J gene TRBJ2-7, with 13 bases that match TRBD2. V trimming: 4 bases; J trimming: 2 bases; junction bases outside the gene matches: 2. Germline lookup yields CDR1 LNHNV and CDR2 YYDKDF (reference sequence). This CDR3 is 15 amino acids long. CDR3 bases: TGTGCCACCAGCATCGGACTAGCGGGGGCCTACGAGCAGTACTTC. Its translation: CATSIGLAGAYEQYF.

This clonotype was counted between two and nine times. The CDR3 sequence is CASSLGGGYTEAFF. CDR3 DNA sequence: TGTGCCAGCAGCTTAGGTGGGGGGTACACTGAAGCTTTCTTT. The chain joins TRBV7-2 to TRBJ1-1; possibly TRBD1 for D (5 bases). The CDR3 sequence is 14 residues long. The germline gives CDR1 SGHTA, CDR2 FQGNSA. The V and J ends lost 1 base and 3 bases respectively, with 9 bases between them.

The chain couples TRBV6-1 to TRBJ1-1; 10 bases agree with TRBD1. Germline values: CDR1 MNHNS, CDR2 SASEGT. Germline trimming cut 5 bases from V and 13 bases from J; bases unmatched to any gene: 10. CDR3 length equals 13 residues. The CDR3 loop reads CASSPGQGSGDFF. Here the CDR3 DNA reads TGTGCCAGCAGTCCGGGACAGGGGAGTGGGGATTTCTTT.

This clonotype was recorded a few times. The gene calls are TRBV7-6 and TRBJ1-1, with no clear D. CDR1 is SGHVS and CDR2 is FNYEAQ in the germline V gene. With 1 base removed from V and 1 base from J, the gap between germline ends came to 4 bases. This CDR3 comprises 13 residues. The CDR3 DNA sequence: TGTGCCAGCAGCTTAGAACAGAACACTGAAGCTTTCTTT. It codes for CASSLEQNTEAFF.

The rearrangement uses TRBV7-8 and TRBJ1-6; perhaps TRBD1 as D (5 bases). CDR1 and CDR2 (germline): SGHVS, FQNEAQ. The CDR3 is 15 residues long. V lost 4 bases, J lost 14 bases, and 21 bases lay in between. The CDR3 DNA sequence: TGTGCCAGCAGCTACGGGACCGCCCAATTCACATCCCTCCACTTT. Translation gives CASSYGTAQFTSLHF.

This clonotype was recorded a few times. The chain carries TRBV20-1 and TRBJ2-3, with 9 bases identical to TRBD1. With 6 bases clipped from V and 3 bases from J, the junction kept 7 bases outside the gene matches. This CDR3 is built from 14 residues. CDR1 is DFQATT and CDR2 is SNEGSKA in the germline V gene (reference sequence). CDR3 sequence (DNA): TGCAGTGCAAAGGACAGGGGTGGGACAGATACGCAGTATTTT. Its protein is CSAKDRGGTDTQYF.

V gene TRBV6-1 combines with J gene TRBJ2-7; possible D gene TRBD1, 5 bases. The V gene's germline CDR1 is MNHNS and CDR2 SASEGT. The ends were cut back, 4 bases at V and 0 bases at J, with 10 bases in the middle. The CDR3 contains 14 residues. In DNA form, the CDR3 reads TGTGCCAGCAGTGGGGGCCCTTCCTCCTACGAGCAGTACTTC. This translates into CASSGGPSSYEQYF.

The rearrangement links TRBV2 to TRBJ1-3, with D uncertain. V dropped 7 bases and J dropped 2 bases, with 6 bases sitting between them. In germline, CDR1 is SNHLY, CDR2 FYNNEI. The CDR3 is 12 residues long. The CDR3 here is CASTGPGNTIYF. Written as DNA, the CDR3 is TGTGCCAGCACTGGGCCTGGAAACACCATATATTTT.

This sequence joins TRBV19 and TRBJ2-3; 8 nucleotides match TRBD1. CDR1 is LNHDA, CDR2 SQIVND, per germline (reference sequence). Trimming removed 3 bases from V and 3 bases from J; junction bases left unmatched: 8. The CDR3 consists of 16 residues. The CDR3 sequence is CASSMGQQGVTDTQYF. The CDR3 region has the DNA TGTGCCAGTAGTATGGGCCAACAGGGGGTGACAGATACGCAGTATTTT. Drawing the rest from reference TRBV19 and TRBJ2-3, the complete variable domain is DGGITQSPKYLFRKEGQNVTLSCEQNLNHDAMYWYRQDPGQGLRLIYYSQIVNDFQKGDIAEGYSVSREKKESFPLTVTSAQKNPTAFYLCASSMGQQGVTDTQYFGPGTRLTVL.

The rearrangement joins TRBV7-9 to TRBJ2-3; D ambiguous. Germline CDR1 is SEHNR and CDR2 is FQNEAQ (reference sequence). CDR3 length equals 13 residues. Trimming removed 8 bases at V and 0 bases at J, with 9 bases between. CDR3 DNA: TGTGCCAGCTCAGGACCAAGCACAGATACGCAGTATTTT. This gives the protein CASSGPSTDTQYF. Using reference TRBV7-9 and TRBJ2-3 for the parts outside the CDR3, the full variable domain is DTGVSQNPRHKITKRGQNVTFRCDPISEHNRLYWYRQTLGQGPEFLTYFQNEAQLEKSRLLSDRFSAERPKGSFSTLEIQRTEQGDSAMYLCASSGPSTDTQYFGPGTRLTVL.

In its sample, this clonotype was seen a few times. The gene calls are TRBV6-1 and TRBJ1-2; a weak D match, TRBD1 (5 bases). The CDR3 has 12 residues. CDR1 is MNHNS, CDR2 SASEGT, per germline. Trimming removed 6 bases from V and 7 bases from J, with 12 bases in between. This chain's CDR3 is CASSSDTGGYTF. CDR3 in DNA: TGTGCCAGCAGCTCGGACACCGGTGGCTACACCTTC.

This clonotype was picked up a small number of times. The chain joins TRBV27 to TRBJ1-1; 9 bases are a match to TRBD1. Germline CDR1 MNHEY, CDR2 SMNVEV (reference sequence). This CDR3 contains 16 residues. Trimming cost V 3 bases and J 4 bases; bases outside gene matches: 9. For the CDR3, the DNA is TGTGCCAGCAGTTTCACCGGGACAGGGTCGGTCACTGAAGCTTTCTTT. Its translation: CASSFTGTGSVTEAFF.

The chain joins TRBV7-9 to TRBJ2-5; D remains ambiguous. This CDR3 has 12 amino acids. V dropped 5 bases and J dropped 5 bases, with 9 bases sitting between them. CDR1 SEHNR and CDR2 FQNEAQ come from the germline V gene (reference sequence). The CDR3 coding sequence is TGTGCCAGCAGCGGCAGGAGCGAGACCCAGTACTTC. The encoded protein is CASSGRSETQYF. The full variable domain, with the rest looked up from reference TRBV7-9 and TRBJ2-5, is DTGVSQNPRHKITKRGQNVTFRCDPISEHNRLYWYRQTLGQGPEFLTYFQNEAQLEKSRLLSDRFSAERPKGSFSTLEIQRTEQGDSAMYLCASSGRSETQYFGPGTRLLVL.

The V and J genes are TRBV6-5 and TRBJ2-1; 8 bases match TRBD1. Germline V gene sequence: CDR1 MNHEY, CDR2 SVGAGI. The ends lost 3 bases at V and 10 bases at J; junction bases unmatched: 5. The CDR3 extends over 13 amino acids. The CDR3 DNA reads TGTGCCAGCAGTTATCTGGGGGACAGGGAGCAGTTCTTC. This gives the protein CASSYLGDREQFF.

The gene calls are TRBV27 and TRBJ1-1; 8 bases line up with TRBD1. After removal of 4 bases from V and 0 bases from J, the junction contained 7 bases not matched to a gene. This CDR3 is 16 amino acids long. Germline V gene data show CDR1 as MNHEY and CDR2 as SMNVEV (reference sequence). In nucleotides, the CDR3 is TGTGCCAGCAGTTCCGGACAGGGATTCGTGAACACTGAAGCTTTCTTT. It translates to CASSSGQGFVNTEAFF.

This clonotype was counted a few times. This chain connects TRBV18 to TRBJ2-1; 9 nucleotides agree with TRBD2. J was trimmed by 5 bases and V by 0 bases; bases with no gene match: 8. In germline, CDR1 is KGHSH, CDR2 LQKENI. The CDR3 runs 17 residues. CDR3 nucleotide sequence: TGTGCCAGCTCACCACCCGCCCAGCGGGGGGCGGACAATGAGCAGTTCTTC. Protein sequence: CASSPPAQRGADNEQFF.

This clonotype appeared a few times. CDR3 loop: CSANDGYGYTF. DNA for the CDR3: TGCAGTGCTAATGATGGTTATGGCTACACCTTC. The V gene is TRBV20-1, the J gene TRBJ1-2; D gene uncertain. There are 11 residues in the CDR3. V lost 4 bases and J lost 5, with 8 bases in between. CDR1 is DFQATT and CDR2 is SNEGSKA in the germline V gene (reference sequence).

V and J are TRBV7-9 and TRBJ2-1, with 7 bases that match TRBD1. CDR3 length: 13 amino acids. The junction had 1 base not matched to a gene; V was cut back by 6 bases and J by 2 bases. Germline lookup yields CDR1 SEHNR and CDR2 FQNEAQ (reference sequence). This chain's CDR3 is CASRGTAYNEQFF. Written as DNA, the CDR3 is TGTGCCAGCAGGGGGACAGCCTACAATGAGCAGTTCTTC.